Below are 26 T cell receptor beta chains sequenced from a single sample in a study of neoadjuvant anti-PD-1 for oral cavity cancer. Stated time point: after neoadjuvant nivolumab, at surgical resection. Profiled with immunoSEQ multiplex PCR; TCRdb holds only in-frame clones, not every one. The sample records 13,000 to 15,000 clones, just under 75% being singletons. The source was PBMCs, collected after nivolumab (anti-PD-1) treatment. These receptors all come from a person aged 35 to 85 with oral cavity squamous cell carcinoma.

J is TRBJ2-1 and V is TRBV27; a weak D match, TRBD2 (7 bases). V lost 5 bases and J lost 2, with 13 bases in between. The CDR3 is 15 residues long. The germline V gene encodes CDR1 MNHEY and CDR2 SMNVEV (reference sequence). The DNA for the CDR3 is TGTGCCAGCAGTAGGGGGGAGGGAACCTACAATGAGCAGTTCTTC. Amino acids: CASSRGEGTYNEQFF.

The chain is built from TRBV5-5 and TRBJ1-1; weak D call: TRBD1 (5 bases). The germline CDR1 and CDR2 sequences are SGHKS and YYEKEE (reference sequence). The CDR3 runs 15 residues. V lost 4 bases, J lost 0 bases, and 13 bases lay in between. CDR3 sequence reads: CASSEQALMNTEAFF. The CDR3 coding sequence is TGTGCCAGCAGCGAACAGGCTTTAATGAACACTGAAGCTTTCTTT.

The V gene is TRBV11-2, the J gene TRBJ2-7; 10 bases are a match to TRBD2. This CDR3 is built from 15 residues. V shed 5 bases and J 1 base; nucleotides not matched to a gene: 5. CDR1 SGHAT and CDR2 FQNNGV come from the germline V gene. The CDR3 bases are TGTGCCAGCAGCGTGGGACTAGCGCGATCCTACGAGCAGTACTTC. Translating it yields CASSVGLARSYEQYF.

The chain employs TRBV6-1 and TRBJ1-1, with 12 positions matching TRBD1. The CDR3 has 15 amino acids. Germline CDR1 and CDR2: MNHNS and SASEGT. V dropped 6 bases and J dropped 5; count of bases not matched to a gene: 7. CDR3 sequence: CASRPGQGAGTEAFF. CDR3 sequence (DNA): TGTGCCAGCAGGCCGGGACAGGGGGCAGGAACTGAAGCTTTCTTT.

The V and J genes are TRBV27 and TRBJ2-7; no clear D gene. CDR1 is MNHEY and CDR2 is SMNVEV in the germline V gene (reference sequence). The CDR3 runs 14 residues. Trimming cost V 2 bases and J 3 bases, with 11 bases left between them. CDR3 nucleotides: TGTGCCAGCAGTTTACATGGTAATGGCTACGAGCAGTACTTC. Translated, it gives CASSLHGNGYEQYF.

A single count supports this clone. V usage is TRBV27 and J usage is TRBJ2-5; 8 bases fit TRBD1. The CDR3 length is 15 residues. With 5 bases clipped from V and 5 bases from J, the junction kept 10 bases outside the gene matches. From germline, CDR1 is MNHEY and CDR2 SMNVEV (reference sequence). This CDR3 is CASSLSQGAKETQYF. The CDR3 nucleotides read TGTGCCAGCAGTCTCAGCCAGGGGGCAAAGGAGACCCAGTACTTC.

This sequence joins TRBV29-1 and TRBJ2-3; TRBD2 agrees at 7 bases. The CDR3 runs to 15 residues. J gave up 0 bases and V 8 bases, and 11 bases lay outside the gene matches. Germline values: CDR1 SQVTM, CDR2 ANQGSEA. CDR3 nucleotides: TGCAGCTTTTGCCCGACGGGAGGTAGCACAGATACGCAGTATTTT. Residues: CSFCPTGGSTDTQYF.

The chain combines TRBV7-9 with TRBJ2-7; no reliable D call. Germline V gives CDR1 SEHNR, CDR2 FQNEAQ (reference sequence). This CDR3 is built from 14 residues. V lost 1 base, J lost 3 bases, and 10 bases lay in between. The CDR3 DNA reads TGTGCCAGCAGCTTAGGTACAGCCGACTACGAGCAGTACTTC. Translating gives CASSLGTADYEQYF.

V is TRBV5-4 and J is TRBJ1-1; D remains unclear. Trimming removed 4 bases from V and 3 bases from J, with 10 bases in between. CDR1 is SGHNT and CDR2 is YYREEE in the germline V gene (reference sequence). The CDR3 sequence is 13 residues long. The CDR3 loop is CASSGFGDTEAFF. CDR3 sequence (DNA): TGTGCCAGCAGCGGTTTCGGGGACACTGAAGCTTTCTTT.

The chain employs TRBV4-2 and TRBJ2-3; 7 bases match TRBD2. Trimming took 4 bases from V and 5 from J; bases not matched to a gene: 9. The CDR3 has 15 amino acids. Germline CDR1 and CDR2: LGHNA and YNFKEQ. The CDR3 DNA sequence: TGTGCCAGCAGCCTTGGAGCGGGACGGGGAGATACGCAGTATTTT. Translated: CASSLGAGRGDTQYF.

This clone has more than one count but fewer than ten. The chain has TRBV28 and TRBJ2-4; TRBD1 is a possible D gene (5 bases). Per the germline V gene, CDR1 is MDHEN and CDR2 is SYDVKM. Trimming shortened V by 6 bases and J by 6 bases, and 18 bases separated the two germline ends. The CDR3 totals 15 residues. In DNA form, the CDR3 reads TGTGCCAGCAGACCGCAGGGTGGCGTGGGAAACATTCAGTACTTC. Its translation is CASRPQGGVGNIQYF.

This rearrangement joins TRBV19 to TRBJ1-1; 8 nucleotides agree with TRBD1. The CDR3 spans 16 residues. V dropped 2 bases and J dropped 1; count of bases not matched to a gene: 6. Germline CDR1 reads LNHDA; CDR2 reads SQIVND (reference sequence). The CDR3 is CASSISGGAGNTEAFF. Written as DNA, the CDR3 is TGTGCCAGTAGTATATCAGGGGGCGCGGGGAACACTGAAGCTTTCTTT.

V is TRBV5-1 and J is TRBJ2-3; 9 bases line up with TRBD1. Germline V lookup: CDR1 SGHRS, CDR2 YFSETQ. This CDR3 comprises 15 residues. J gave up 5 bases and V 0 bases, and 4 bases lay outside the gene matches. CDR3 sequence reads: CASSLAHRGQDTQYF. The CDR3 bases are TGCGCCAGCAGCTTGGCTCACAGGGGGCAAGATACGCAGTATTTT.

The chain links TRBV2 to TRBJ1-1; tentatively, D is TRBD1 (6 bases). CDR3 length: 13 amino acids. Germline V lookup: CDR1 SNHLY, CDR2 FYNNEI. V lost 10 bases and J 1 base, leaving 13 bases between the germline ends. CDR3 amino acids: CAIRQQGNTEAFF. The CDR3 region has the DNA TGTGCCATCCGACAACAGGGGAACACTGAAGCTTTCTTT.

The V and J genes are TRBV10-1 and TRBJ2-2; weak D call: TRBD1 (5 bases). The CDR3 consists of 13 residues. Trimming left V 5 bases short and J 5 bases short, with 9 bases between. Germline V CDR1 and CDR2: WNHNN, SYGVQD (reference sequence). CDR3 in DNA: TGCGCCAGCAGTTTCACAGGAACCGGGGAGCTGTTTTTT. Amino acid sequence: CASSFTGTGELFF.

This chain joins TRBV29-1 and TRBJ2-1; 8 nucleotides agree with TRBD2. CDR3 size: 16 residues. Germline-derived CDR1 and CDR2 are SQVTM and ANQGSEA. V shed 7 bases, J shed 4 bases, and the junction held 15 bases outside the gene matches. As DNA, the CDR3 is TGCAGCGCGAAAACCTTGACTAGCGCGTCGTACAATGAGCAGTTCTTC. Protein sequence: CSAKTLTSASYNEQFF.

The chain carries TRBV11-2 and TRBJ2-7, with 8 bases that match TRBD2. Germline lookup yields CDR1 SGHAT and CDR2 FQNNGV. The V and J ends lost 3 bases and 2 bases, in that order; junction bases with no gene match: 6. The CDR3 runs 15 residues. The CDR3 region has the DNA TGTGCCAGCAGCTTCGGGTTAGCGGGAACCTACGAGCAGTACTTC. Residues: CASSFGLAGTYEQYF. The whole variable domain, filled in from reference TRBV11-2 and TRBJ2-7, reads EAGVAQSPRYKIIEKRQSVAFWCNPISGHATLYWYQQILGQGPKLLIQFQNNGVVDDSQLPKDRFSAERLKGVDSTLKIQPAKLEDSAVYLCASSFGLAGTYEQYFGPGTRLTVT.

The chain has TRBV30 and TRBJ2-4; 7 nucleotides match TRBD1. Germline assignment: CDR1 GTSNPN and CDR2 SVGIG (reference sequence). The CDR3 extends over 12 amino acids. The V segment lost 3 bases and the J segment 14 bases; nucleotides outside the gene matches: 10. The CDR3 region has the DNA TGTGCCTGGAGCGCGGCCGGGACAGCCGAGTACTTC. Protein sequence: CAWSAAGTAEYF.

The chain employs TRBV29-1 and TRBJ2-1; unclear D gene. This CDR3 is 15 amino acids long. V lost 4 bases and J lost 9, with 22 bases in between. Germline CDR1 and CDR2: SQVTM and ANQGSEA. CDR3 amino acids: CSVVGRPESPSEQFF. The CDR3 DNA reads TGCAGCGTTGTCGGAAGGCCCGAATCTCCCTCTGAGCAGTTCTTC.

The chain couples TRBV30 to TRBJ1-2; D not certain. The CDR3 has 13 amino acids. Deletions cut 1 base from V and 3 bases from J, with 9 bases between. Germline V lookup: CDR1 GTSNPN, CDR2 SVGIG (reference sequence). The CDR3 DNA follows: TGTGCCTGGAGTGCGTCAGCCTACTATGGCTACACCTTC. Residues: CAWSASAYYGYTF.

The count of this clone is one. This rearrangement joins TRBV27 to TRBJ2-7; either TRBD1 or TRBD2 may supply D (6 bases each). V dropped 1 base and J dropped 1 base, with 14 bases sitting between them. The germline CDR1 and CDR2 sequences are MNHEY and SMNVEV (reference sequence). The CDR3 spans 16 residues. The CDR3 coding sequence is TGTGCCAGCAGTTTATTGGGGGGCAGGGTTTCCTACGAGCAGTACTTC. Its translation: CASSLLGGRVSYEQYF.

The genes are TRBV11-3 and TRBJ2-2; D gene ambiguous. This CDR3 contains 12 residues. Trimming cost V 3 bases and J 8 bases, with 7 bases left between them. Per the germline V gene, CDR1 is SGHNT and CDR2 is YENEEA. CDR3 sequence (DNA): TGTGCCAGCAGCTTGGACGTGGGGGAGCTGTTTTTT. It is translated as CASSLDVGELFF. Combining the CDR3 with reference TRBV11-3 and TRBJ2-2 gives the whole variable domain EAGVVQSPRYKIIEKKQPVAFWCNPISGHNTLYWYLQNLGQGPELLIRYENEEAVDDSQLPKDRFSAERLKGVDSTLKIQPAELGDSAVYLCASSLDVGELFFGEGSRLTVL.

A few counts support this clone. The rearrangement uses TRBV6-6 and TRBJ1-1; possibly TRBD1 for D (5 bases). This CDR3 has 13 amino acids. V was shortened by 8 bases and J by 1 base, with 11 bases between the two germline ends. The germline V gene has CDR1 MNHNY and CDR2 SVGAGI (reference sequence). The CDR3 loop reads CASGDVQNTEAFF. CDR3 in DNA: TGTGCCAGCGGGGACGTTCAGAACACTGAAGCTTTCTTT.

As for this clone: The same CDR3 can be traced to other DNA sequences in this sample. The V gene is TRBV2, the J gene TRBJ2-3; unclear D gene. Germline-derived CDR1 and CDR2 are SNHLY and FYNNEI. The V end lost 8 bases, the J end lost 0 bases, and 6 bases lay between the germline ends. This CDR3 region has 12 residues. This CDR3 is CASRVSTDTQYF. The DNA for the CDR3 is TGTGCCAGCCGAGTAAGCACAGATACGCAGTATTTT.

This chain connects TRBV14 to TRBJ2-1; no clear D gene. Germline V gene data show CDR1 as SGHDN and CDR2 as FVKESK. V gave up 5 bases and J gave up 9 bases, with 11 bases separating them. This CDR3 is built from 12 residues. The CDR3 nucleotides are TGTGCCAGCAGCGCTGCCAGATTTGAGCAGTTCTTC. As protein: CASSAARFEQFF.

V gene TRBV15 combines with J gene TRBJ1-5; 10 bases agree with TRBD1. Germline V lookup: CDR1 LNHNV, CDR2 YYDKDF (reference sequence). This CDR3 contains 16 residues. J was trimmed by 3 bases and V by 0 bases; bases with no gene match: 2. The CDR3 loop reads CATSRDGTGVNQPQHF. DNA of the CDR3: TGTGCCACCAGCAGAGATGGGACAGGGGTCAATCAGCCCCAGCATTTT.